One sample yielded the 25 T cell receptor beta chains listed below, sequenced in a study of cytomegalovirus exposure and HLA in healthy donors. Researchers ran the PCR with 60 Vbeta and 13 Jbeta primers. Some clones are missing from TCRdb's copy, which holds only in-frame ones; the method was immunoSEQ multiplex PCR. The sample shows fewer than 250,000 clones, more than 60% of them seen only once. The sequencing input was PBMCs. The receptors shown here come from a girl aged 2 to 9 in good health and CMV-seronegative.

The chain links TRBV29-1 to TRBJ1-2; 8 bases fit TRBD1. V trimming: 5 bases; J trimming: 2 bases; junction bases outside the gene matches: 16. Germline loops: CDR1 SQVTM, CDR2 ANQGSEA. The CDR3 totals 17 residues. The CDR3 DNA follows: TGCAGCGTTCACCTCTTAGGACAGGGCGCTATAAACTATGGCTACACCTTC. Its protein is CSVHLLGQGAINYGYTF.

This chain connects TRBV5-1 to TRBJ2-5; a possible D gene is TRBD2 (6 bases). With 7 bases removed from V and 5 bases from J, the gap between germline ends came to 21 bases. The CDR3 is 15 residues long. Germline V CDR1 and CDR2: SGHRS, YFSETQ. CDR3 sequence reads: CASGSETGDTETQYF. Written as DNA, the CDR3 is TGCGCCAGCGGTTCCGAGACGGGGGATACCGAGACCCAGTACTTC.

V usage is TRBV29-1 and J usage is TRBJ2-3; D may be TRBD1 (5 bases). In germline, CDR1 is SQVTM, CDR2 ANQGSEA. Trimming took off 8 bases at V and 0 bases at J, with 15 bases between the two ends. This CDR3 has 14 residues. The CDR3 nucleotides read TGCAGCATTGGTGGGGCTTCTAGCACAGATACGCAGTATTTT. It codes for CSIGGASSTDTQYF.

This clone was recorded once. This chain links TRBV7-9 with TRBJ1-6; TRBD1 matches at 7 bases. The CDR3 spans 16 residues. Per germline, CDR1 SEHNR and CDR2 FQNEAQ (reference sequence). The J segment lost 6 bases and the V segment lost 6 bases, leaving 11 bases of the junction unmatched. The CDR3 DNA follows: TGTGCCAGCAGAGGGGGCAGGGCTGGTCCTAATTCACCCCTCCACTTT. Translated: CASRGGRAGPNSPLHF.

The CDR3 DNA is TGTGCCAGCTCACCACTCCCCGGGACAGGAGGAAGAACCTATAATTCACCCCTCCACTTT. This sequence encodes CASSPLPGTGGRTYNSPLHF. V gene TRBV18 combines with J gene TRBJ1-6, with 8 bases fitting TRBD1. This CDR3 is built from 20 residues. Looked up from germline, CDR1 is KGHSH and CDR2 is LQKENI. V dropped 1 base and J dropped 2; count of bases not matched to a gene: 13. Looking up the rest from reference TRBV18 and TRBJ1-6 gives the full variable domain: NAGVMQNPRHLVRRRGQEARLRCSPMKGHSHVYWYRQLPEEGLKFMVYLQKENIIDESGMPKERFSAEFPKEGPSILRIQQVVRGDSAAYFCASSPLPGTGGRTYNSPLHFGNGTRLTVT.

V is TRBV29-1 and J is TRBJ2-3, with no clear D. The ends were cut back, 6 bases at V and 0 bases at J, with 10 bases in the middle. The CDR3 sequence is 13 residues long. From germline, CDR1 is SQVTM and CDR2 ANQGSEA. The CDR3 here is CSVLFSSTDTQYF. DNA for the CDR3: TGCAGCGTCTTGTTTAGTAGCACAGATACGCAGTATTTT.

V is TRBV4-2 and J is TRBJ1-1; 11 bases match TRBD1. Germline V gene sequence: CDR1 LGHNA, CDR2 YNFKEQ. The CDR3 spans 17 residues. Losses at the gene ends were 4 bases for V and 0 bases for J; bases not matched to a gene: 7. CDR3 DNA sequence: TGTGCCAGCAGCCCGGCCGGGACAGGGGGGATGAACACTGAAGCTTTCTTT. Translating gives CASSPAGTGGMNTEAFF.

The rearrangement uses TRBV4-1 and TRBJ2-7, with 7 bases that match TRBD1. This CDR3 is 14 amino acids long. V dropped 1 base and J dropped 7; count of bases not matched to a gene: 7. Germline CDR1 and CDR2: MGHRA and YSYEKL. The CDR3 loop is CASSQVVTGNEQYF. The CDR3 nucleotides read TGCGCCAGCAGCCAAGTAGTGACAGGGAATGAGCAGTACTTC.

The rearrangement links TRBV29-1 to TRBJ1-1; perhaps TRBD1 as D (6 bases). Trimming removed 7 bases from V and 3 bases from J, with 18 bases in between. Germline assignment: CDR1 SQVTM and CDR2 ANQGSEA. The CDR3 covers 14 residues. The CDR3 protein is CSAKPGTTDTEAFF. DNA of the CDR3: TGCAGCGCCAAGCCCGGGACAACGGACACTGAAGCTTTCTTT.

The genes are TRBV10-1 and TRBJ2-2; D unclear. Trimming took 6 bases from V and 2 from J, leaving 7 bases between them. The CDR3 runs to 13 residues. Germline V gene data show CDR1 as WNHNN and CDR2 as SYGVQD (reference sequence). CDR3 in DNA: TGCGCCAGCAGCCCCCATAACACCGGGGAGCTGTTTTTT. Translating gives CASSPHNTGELFF.

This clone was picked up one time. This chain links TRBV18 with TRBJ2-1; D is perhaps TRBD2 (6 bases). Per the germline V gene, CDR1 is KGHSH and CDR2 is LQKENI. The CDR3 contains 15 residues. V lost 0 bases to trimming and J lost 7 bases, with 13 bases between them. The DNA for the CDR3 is TGTGCCAGCTCACCACCGGATGGCGGGGTAAATGAGCAGTTCTTC. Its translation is CASSPPDGGVNEQFF.

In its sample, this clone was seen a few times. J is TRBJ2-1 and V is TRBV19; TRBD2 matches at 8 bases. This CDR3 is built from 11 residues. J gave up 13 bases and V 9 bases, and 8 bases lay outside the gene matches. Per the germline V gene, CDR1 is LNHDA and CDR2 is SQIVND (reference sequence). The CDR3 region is CASILAGHQFF. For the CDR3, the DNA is TGTGCCAGCATTCTAGCGGGCCACCAGTTCTTC.

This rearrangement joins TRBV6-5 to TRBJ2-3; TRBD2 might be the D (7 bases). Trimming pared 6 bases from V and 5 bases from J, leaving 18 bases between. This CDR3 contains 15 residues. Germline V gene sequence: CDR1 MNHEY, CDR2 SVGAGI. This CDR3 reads CASRVVGGAGDTQYF. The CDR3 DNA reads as TGTGCCAGCAGGGTTGTGGGGGGGGCCGGAGATACGCAGTATTTT.

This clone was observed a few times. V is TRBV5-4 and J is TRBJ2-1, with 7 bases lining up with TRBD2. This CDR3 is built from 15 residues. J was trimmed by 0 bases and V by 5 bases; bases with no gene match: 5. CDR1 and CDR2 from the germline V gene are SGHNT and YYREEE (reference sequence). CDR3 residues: CASSQRGGSYNEQFF. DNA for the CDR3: TGTGCCAGCAGTCAGCGGGGCGGCTCCTACAATGAGCAGTTCTTC.

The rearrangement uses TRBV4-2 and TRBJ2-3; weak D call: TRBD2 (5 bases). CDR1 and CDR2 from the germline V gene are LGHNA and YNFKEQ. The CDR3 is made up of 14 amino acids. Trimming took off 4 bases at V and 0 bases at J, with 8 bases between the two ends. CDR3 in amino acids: CASSRPGSTDTQYF. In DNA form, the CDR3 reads TGTGCCAGCAGCCGGCCGGGGAGCACAGATACGCAGTATTTT.

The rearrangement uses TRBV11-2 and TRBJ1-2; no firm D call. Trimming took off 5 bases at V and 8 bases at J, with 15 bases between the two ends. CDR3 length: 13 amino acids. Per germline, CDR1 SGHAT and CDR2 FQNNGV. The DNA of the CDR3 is TGTGCCAGCAGCCCCCCAGTGGCGGGGGGCTACACCTTC. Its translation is CASSPPVAGGYTF. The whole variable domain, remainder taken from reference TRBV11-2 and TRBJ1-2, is EAGVAQSPRYKIIEKRQSVAFWCNPISGHATLYWYQQILGQGPKLLIQFQNNGVVDDSQLPKDRFSAERLKGVDSTLKIQPAKLEDSAVYLCASSPPVAGGYTFGSGTRLTVV.

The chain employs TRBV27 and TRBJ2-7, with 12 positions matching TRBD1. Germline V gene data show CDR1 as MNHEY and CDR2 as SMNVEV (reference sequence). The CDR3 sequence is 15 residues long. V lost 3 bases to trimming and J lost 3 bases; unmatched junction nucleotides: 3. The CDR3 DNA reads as TGTGCCAGCAGTTTGGGACAGGGGGCAATCTACGAGCAGTACTTC. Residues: CASSLGQGAIYEQYF.

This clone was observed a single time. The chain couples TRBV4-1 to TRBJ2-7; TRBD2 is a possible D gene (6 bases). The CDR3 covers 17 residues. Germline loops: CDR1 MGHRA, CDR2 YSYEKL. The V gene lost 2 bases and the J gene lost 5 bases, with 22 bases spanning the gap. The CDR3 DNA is TGCGCCAGCAGCCAAATTAATAGCGGTCCGGGGAGGAACGAGCAGTACTTC. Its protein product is CASSQINSGPGRNEQYF.

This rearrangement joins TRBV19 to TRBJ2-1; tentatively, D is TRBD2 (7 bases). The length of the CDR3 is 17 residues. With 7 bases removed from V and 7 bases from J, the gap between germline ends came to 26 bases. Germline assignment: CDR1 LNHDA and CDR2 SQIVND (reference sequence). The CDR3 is CASNPRGGLGYRNEQFF. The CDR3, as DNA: TGTGCCAGTAACCCGAGGGGGGGCCTGGGGTACAGGAATGAGCAGTTCTTC.

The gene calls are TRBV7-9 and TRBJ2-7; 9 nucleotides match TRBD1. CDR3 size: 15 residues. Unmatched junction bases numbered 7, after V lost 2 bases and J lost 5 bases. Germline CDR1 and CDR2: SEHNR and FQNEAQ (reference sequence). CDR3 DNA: TGTGCCAGCAGCTTACGGGACAGGGTCCCGGACGAGCAGTACTTC. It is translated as CASSLRDRVPDEQYF.

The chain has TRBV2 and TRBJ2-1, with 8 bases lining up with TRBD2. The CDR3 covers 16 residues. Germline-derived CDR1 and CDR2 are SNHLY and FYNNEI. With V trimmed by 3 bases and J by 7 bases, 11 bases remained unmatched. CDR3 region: CASSDHRARGGNEQFF. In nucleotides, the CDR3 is TGTGCCAGCAGTGACCATCGGGCACGGGGGGGGAATGAGCAGTTCTTC.

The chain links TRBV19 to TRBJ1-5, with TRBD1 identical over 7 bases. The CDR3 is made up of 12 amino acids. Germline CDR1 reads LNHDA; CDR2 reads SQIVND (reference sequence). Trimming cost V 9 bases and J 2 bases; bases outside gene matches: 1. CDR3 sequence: CASGQGNQPQHF. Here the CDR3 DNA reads TGTGCCAGCGGACAGGGCAATCAGCCCCAGCATTTT.

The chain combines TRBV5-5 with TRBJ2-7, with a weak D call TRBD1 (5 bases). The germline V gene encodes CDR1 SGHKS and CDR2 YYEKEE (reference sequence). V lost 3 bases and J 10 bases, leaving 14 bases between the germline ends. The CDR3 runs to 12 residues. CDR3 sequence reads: CASSSSEGHQYF. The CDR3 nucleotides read TGTGCCAGCAGCTCCTCTGAAGGACATCAGTACTTC.

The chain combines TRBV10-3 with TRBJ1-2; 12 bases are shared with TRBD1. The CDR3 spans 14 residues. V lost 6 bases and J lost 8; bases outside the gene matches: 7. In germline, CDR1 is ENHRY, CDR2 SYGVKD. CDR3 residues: CAIRKGQGAPGYTF. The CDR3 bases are TGTGCCATCAGGAAGGGACAGGGGGCGCCCGGCTACACCTTC.

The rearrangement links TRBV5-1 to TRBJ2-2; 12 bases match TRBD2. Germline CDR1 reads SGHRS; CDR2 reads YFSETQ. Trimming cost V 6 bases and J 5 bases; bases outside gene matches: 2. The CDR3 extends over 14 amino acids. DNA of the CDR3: TGCGCCAGCACCGGGACTAGCGGGACCGGGGAGCTGTTTTTT. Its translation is CASTGTSGTGELFF.